Detailed here is one T cell receptor (beta chain). The source of the sample is a study of blood T cell repertoires in COVID-19. The CDR3 has 15 amino acids. The ends were cut back, 5 bases at V and 4 bases at J, with 12 bases in the middle. Per the germline V gene, CDR1 is LNHDA and CDR2 is SQIVND (reference sequence). Generated by immunoSEQ multiplex PCR, the TCRdb table keeps only in-frame clones and is missing some. In the table there are some 390,000 clones, more than 75% of which are singletons. The chain uses TRBV19 and TRBJ2-6; D perhaps matches TRBD1 (5 bases). This TCR derives from a human donor in a cohort sampled during active COVID-19. The specimen was peripheral blood. The CDR3 DNA follows: TGTGCCAGTAGTGCCCAGGGATACGGGGCCAACGTCCTGACTTTC. It yields the protein CASSAQGYGANVLTF.